One and the same sample provided the 9 T cell receptor beta chains below, sequenced in a study of blood T cell repertoires in COVID-19. Sequencing used immunoSEQ multiplex PCR; TCRdb keeps in-frame clones, though not all of them. Of about 250,000 clones listed, 85% to 90% were seen once; the top ten hold 15%. The sample taken for sequencing was PBMCs or T cells enriched from blood (not recorded which). All receptors derive from a man aged 18 to 29 who had recovered from COVID-19.

This sequence joins TRBV28 and TRBJ2-1; 8 positions agree with TRBD2. The V and J ends lost 2 bases and 15 bases, in that order; junction bases with no gene match: 15. The CDR3 totals 15 residues. Germline CDR1 reads MDHEN; CDR2 reads SYDVKM. The CDR3 coding sequence is TGTGCCAGCAGTTTACGCACCGCTGGCGGGACTAGACGGTTCTTC. It codes for CASSLRTAGGTRRFF.

The rearrangement links TRBV7-8 to TRBJ2-7; TRBD1 matches at 12 bases. V shed 5 bases, J shed 7 bases, and the junction held 12 bases outside the gene matches. In germline, CDR1 is SGHVS, CDR2 FQNEAQ. The CDR3 sequence is 16 residues long. The CDR3 here is CASSRSGTGGAGEQYF. CDR3 in DNA: TGTGCCAGCAGCAGATCCGGGACAGGGGGCGCGGGGGAGCAGTACTTC. The full variable domain, rest sourced from reference TRBV7-8 and TRBJ2-7, is GAGVSQSPRYKVAKRGQDVALRCDPISGHVSLFWYQQALGQGPEFLTYFQNEAQLDKSGLPSDRFFAERPEGSVSTLKIQRTQQEDSAVYLCASSRSGTGGAGEQYFGPGTRLTVT.

This chain connects TRBV5-1 to TRBJ1-4; D unresolved. This CDR3 spans 15 amino acids. Trimming cost V 4 bases and J 8 bases, with 18 bases left between them. Germline lookup yields CDR1 SGHRS and CDR2 YFSETQ. As DNA, the CDR3 is TGCGCCAGCAGCCTGACCGCGTACCAGAGGGAAAAACTGTTTTTT. Its translation is CASSLTAYQREKLFF.

V usage is TRBV19 and J usage is TRBJ2-5; possibly TRBD2 for D (5 bases). The germline V and J ends were trimmed by 10 bases and 6 bases, with 18 bases remaining between them. Germline V gene sequence: CDR1 LNHDA, CDR2 SQIVND (reference sequence). CDR3 length: 13 residues. Here the CDR3 reads CATSPTGGQTQYF. CDR3 DNA sequence: TGTGCCACGTCTCCGACGGGCGGGCAGACCCAGTACTTC.

The genes are TRBV6-5 and TRBJ2-5, with 9 bases aligning to TRBD1. Germline V gives CDR1 MNHEY, CDR2 SVGAGI. V shed 5 bases and J 7 bases; nucleotides not matched to a gene: 8. The CDR3 covers 14 residues. This chain's CDR3 is CASSPGTGRVTQYF. DNA of the CDR3: TGTGCCAGCAGTCCCGGGACAGGGCGGGTGACCCAGTACTTC.

The rearrangement links TRBV7-2 to TRBJ2-3; maybe TRBD1 (6 bases). This CDR3 is 16 amino acids long. Germline lookup yields CDR1 SGHTA and CDR2 FQGNSA. Trimming took off 5 bases at V and 2 bases at J, with 17 bases between the two ends. As DNA, the CDR3 is TGTGCCAGCAGCCTTAGGGGGTCAGCCTTCACAGATACGCAGTATTTT. Amino acid sequence: CASSLRGSAFTDTQYF.

The chain joins TRBV6-5 to TRBJ1-4, with 7 bases fitting TRBD1. This CDR3 comprises 15 residues. J was trimmed by 7 bases and V by 4 bases; bases with no gene match: 9. CDR1 is MNHEY and CDR2 is SVGAGI in the germline V gene. The CDR3 sequence: CASSSKGGAGEKLFF. The CDR3 coding sequence is TGTGCCAGCAGTTCCAAAGGGGGCGCGGGTGAAAAACTGTTTTTT.

The V gene is TRBV19, the J gene TRBJ1-1; 7 positions agree with TRBD1. V gave up 6 bases and J gave up 4 bases; unmatched junction bases: 2. Germline V gives CDR1 LNHDA, CDR2 SQIVND (reference sequence). The CDR3 has 12 residues. This CDR3 reads CASRQGLTEAFF. The CDR3 DNA sequence: TGTGCCAGTAGACAGGGGCTCACTGAAGCTTTCTTT.

Comment on this clone: Other DNA sequences in this specimen translate into the identical CDR3. The chain couples TRBV6-1 to TRBJ1-1; D gene ambiguous. The germline gives CDR1 MNHNS, CDR2 SASEGT. V gave up 2 bases and J gave up 1 base, with 5 bases separating them. The CDR3 contains 13 residues. Here the CDR3 reads CASSESRNTEAFF. DNA for the CDR3: TGTGCCAGCAGTGAAAGTAGGAACACTGAAGCTTTCTTT.